This T cell receptor beta chain was profiled in a study of HIV-infected children after antiretroviral therapy interruption. The treatment: PENTA 11 planned treatment interruption arm or continuous ART arm. CDR3 size: 16 residues. Germline V gene sequence: CDR1 SGHRS, CDR2 YFSETQ. The germline V and J ends were trimmed by 0 bases and 0 bases, with 9 bases remaining between them. Unique molecular identifiers were included in an RNA-based 3' RACE TCR library. TCRdb redid the calling of the 3' RACE reads with MiXCR, one entry per CDR3 protein. The table records about 89,000 distinct CDR3 sequences, roughly 6.4% of them present only once.

The sequence came from a pool of human donors with HIV. The sequencing used CD45RA+ CD4+ T cells from PBMCs, pooled from several time points, collected from a donor given antiretroviral therapy, either interrupted or continuous. As for subset: naive CD4+ CD45RA+ CD45RO- T cells. The genes are TRBV5-1 and TRBJ2-2; D is uncertain. CDR3 in DNA: TGCGCCAGCAGCTTGGCCTCTGATGCGAACACCGGGGAGCTGTTTTTT. Protein: CASSLASDANTGELFF.